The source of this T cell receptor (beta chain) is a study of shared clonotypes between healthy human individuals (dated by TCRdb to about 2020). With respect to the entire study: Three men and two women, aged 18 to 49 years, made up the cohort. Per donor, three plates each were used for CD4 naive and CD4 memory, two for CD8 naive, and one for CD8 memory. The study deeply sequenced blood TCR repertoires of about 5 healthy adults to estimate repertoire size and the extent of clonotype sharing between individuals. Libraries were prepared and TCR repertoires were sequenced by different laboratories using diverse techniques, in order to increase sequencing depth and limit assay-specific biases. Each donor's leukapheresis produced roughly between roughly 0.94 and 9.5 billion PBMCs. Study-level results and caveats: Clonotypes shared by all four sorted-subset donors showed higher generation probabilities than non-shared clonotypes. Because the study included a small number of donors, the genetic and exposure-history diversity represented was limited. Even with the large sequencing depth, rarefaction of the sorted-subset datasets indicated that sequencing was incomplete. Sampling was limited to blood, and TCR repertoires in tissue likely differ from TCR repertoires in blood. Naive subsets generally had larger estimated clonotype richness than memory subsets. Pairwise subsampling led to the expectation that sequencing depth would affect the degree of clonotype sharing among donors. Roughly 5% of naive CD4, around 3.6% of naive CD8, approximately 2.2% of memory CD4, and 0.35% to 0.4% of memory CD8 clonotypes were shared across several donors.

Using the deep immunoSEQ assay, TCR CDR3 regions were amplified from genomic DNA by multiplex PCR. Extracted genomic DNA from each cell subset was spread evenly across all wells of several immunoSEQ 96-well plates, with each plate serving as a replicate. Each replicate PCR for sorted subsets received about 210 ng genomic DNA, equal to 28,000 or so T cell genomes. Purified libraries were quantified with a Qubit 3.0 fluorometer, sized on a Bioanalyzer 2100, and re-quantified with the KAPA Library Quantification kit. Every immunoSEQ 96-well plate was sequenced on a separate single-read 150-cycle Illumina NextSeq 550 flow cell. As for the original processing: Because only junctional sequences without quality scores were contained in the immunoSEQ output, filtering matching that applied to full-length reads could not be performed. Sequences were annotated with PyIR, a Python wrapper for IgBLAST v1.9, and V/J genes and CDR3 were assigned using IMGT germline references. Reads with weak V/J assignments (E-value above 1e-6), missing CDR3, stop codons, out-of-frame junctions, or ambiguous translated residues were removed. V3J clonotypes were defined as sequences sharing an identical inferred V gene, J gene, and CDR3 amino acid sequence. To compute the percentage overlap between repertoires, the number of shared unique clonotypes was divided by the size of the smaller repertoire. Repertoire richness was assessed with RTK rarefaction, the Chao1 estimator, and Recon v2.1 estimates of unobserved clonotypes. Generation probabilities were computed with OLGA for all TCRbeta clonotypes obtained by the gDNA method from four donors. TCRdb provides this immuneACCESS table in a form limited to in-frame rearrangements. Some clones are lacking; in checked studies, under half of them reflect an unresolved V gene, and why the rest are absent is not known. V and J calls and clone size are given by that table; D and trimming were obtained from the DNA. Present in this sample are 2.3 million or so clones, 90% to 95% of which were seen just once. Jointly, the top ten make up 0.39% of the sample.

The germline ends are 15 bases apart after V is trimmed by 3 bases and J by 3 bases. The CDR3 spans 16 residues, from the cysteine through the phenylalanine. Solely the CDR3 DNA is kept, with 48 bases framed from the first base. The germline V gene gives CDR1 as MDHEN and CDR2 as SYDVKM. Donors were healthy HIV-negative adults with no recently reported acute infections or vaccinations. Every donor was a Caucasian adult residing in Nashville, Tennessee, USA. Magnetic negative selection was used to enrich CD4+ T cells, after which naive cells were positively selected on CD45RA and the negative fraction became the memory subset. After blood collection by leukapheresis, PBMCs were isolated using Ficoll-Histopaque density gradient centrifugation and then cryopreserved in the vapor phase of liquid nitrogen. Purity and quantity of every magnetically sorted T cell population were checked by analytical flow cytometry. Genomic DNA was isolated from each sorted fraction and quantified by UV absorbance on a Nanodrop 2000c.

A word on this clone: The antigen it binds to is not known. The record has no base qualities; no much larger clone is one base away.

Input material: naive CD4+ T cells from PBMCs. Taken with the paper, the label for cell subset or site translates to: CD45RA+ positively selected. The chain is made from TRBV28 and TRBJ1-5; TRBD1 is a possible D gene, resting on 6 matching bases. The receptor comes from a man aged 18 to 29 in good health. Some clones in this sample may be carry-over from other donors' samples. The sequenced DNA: TGTGCCAGCAGTTTTACCAGGGGTTCCCCCAATCAGCCCCAGCATTTT. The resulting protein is CASSFTRGSPNQPQHF.